The 23 T cell receptor beta chains below were found in one sample sequenced in a study of T cell responses to AZD1222 COVID-19 vaccine. Clones were sequenced by immunoSEQ multiplex PCR, and TCRdb holds only the in-frame ones, with some missing. Seen here are 120,000 or so clones, approximately 94% observed once, and the top ten hold 4% to 6%. Sample: peripheral blood, taken 28 days after the second AZD1222 dose. These receptors all come from an adult who received the AZD1222 COVID-19 vaccine.

The gene calls are TRBV19 and TRBJ2-1; a possible D gene is TRBD2 (6 bases). The V gene lost 10 bases and the J gene lost 6 bases, with 16 bases spanning the gap. CDR1 is LNHDA and CDR2 is SQIVND in the germline V gene (reference sequence). The CDR3 extends over 13 amino acids. The CDR3 sequence is CATSMGGPNEQFF. The CDR3 DNA follows: TGTGCCACCTCGATGGGGGGACCCAATGAGCAGTTCTTC.

This chain joins TRBV7-9 and TRBJ1-2; tentative D call: TRBD1 (6 bases). The CDR3 consists of 13 residues. V was shortened by 8 bases and J by 3 bases, with 13 bases between the two germline ends. Germline CDR1 reads SEHNR; CDR2 reads FQNEAQ (reference sequence). CDR3 loop: CASLGGLDYGYTF. CDR3 sequence (DNA): TGTGCCAGCCTCGGGGGGCTTGACTATGGCTACACCTTC.

Remarks on this clone: Other DNA sequences from this sample encode an identical CDR3 as well. The chain links TRBV18 to TRBJ2-5; D is ambiguous. CDR1 KGHSH and CDR2 LQKENI come from the germline V gene. The V end lost 0 bases, the J end lost 2 bases, and 1 base lay between the germline ends. CDR3 length: 12 amino acids. CDR3 sequence reads: CASSPPQETQYF. The CDR3 DNA reads as TGTGCCAGCTCACCACCGCAAGAGACCCAGTACTTC.

In its sample, this clone was seen once. V gene TRBV19 combines with J gene TRBJ1-5, with TRBD1 matching 9 bases. Trimming cost V 1 base and J 8 bases; bases outside gene matches: 6. The V gene's germline CDR1 is LNHDA and CDR2 SQIVND (reference sequence). The length of the CDR3 is 15 residues. The CDR3 reads CASSIGYRGPEPQHF. CDR3 in DNA: TGTGCCAGTAGTATAGGTTACAGGGGGCCAGAGCCCCAGCATTTT.

This chain uses TRBV7-8 with TRBJ2-3; 7 bases are a match to TRBD1. The germline V gene has CDR1 SGHVS and CDR2 FQNEAQ. Unmatched junction bases numbered 3, after V lost 5 bases and J lost 1 base. The CDR3 loop spans 14 amino acids. CDR3 region: CASSIDRGTDTQYF. The CDR3 coding sequence is TGTGCCAGCAGCATTGACAGGGGCACAGATACGCAGTATTTT.

V and J are TRBV7-2 and TRBJ1-1, with D perhaps TRBD1 (5 bases). CDR1 SGHTA and CDR2 FQGNSA come from the germline V gene. There are 12 residues in the CDR3. Trimming cost V 5 bases and J 10 bases, with 14 bases left between them. The CDR3 reads CASSTAGRRAFF. The CDR3, as DNA: TGTGCCAGCAGCACGGCAGGGCGACGAGCTTTCTTT.

CDR3 in DNA: TGTGCCAGCAGCCCACGGACGTCGGTTGACGGGGAGCTGTTTTTT. Translating gives CASSPRTSVDGELFF. This rearrangement joins TRBV9 to TRBJ2-2; no definite D call. The germline CDR1 and CDR2 sequences are SGDLS and YYNGEE. V was shortened by 4 bases and J by 7 bases, with 17 bases between the two germline ends. This CDR3 comprises 15 residues.

V is TRBV7-9 and J is TRBJ1-2; 7 bases agree with TRBD1. The length of the CDR3 is 13 residues. Germline-derived CDR1 and CDR2 are SEHNR and FQNEAQ (reference sequence). V gave up 7 bases and J gave up 4 bases; unmatched junction bases: 6. CDR3 loop: CASTRQGPYGYTF. CDR3 bases: TGTGCCAGCACAAGACAGGGTCCCTATGGCTACACCTTC.

The rearrangement joins TRBV5-1 to TRBJ2-3; 12 nucleotides align to TRBD2. After removal of 3 bases from V and 4 bases from J, the junction contained 3 bases not matched to a gene. This CDR3 has 15 amino acids. From germline, CDR1 is SGHRS and CDR2 YFSETQ. Here the CDR3 reads CASSSTSGGADTQYF. DNA for the CDR3: TGCGCCAGCAGCTCGACTAGCGGGGGAGCAGATACGCAGTATTTT. The entire variable domain, with the rest obtained from reference TRBV5-1 and TRBJ2-3, is as follows: KAGVTQTPRYLIKTRGQQVTLSCSPISGHRSVSWYQQTPGQGLQFLFEYFSETQRNKGNFPGRFSGRQFSNSRSEMNVSTLELGDSALYLCASSSTSGGADTQYFGPGTRLTVL.

The genes are TRBV10-1 and TRBJ1-3; D remains unclear. Germline assignment: CDR1 WNHNN and CDR2 SYGVQD (reference sequence). V shed 6 bases and J shed 8 bases, with 14 bases lying between them. The CDR3 loop spans 13 amino acids. In nucleotides, the CDR3 is TGCGCCAGCAGCCCCGCCGGGGTGGACACCATATATTTT. Amino acid sequence: CASSPAGVDTIYF.

The gene calls are TRBV7-9 and TRBJ1-1, with no clear D. There are 13 residues in the CDR3. CDR1 is SEHNR, CDR2 FQNEAQ, per germline (reference sequence). V lost 6 bases, J lost 2 bases, and 10 bases lay in between. The chain's CDR3 is CASRRNSNTEAFF. CDR3 nucleotide sequence: TGTGCCAGCAGACGTAACAGCAACACTGAAGCTTTCTTT.

The J gene is TRBJ2-3, the V gene TRBV18, with TRBD2 as a possible D gene (6 bases). CDR3 length equals 16 residues. The V gene's germline CDR1 is KGHSH and CDR2 LQKENI. V lost 3 bases to trimming and J lost 4 bases, with 17 bases between them. CDR3 nucleotides: TGTGCCAGCTCACCGGAGTGGAGGGAGTATGCAGATACGCAGTATTTT. Translated, it gives CASSPEWREYADTQYF. Drawing the rest from reference TRBV18 and TRBJ2-3, the complete variable domain is NAGVMQNPRHLVRRRGQEARLRCSPMKGHSHVYWYRQLPEEGLKFMVYLQKENIIDESGMPKERFSAEFPKEGPSILRIQQVVRGDSAAYFCASSPEWREYADTQYFGPGTRLTVL.

The rearrangement uses TRBV21-1 and TRBJ2-5. TRBV21-1 constitutes a pseudogene. The length of the CDR3 is 20 residues. The CDR3, as DNA: TGTGCCAGCAGCAAAGTAACGGGCGGGGACGAGGGGGGTTACCAAGAGACCCAGTACTTC. The encoded protein is CASSKVTGGDEGGYQETQYF.

The chain carries TRBV14 and TRBJ2-1; 8 bases agree with TRBD2. The CDR3 spans 17 residues. V was pared by 2 bases and J by 3 bases, with 9 bases of the junction left unmatched. Germline CDR1 and CDR2: SGHDN and FVKESK. The CDR3 is CASSQLRAGDFYNEQFF. The CDR3, as DNA: TGTGCCAGCAGCCAATTGCGAGCGGGGGATTTCTACAATGAGCAGTTCTTC.

The V and J genes are TRBV2 and TRBJ2-5; TRBD1 agrees at 8 bases. This CDR3 has 17 amino acids. V gave up 5 bases and J gave up 2 bases; unmatched junction bases: 13. The germline CDR1 and CDR2 sequences are SNHLY and FYNNEI. The CDR3 DNA follows: TGTGCCAGCAGTTCAGACCCCCTACAGGGGGATCAAGAGACCCAGTACTTC. It encodes CASSSDPLQGDQETQYF.

The rearrangement uses TRBV29-1 and TRBJ2-3; D uncertain. The V gene lost 7 bases and the J gene lost 3 bases, with 11 bases spanning the gap. CDR1 is SQVTM, CDR2 ANQGSEA, per germline. The CDR3 contains 12 residues. CDR3 DNA sequence: TGCAGCGCCTACCGAAGGACAGATACGCAGTATTTT. This sequence encodes CSAYRRTDTQYF.

This chain links TRBV10-2 with TRBJ2-1; 8 nucleotides agree with TRBD2. This CDR3 spans 17 amino acids. Losses at the gene ends were 0 bases for V and 3 bases for J; bases not matched to a gene: 7. Germline CDR1 and CDR2: WSHSY and SAAADI. The CDR3 nucleotides are TGCGCCAGCAGTGAGTCGACGCCAGCGGGGGTCTACAATGAGCAGTTCTTC. Protein sequence: CASSESTPAGVYNEQFF.

The rearrangement uses TRBV14 and TRBJ2-2, with D perhaps TRBD2 (6 bases). The V gene's germline CDR1 is SGHDN and CDR2 FVKESK. V shed 1 base and J shed 9 bases, with 12 bases lying between them. The CDR3 runs 14 residues. The CDR3 DNA sequence: TGTGCCAGCAGCCAAGGACGGAGGGGCCGGGAGCTGTTTTTT. It codes for CASSQGRRGRELFF.

The rearrangement links TRBV5-1 to TRBJ1-6, with 9 bases aligning to TRBD1. The germline V gene has CDR1 SGHRS and CDR2 YFSETQ. The CDR3 runs to 15 residues. Trimming cost V 0 bases and J 9 bases; bases outside gene matches: 4. The CDR3 DNA is TGCGCCAGCAGCTTGGTGGGACAGGGCCGTTCACCCCTCCACTTT. Translation gives CASSLVGQGRSPLHF.

The chain carries TRBV18 and TRBJ1-1, with TRBD1 as a possible D gene (6 bases). The V end was cut by 3 bases, the J end by 11 bases, with 19 bases between. This CDR3 region has 14 residues. Looked up from germline, CDR1 is KGHSH and CDR2 is LQKENI. The CDR3 DNA reads as TGTGCCAGCTCACCTGATGGGGGGGCCGGGGGCGCTTTCTTT. As protein: CASSPDGGAGGAFF.

This sequence joins TRBV6-2 or TRBV6-3 and TRBJ2-1; the D is unclear. The germline gives CDR1 MNHEY, CDR2 SVGEGT. The CDR3 runs to 16 residues. Trimming removed 0 bases from V and 8 bases from J, with 17 bases in between. CDR3 sequence: CASSYSRAYGKYEQFF. CDR3 DNA: TGTGCCAGCAGTTACTCGCGTGCCTATGGGAAGTATGAGCAGTTCTTC.

The chain combines TRBV5-1 with TRBJ2-7; 8 bases match TRBD1. The CDR3 totals 14 residues. Germline-derived CDR1 and CDR2 are SGHRS and YFSETQ. V lost 1 base to trimming and J lost 6 bases; unmatched junction nucleotides: 6. The CDR3 spells CASSLKTGVAEQYF. CDR3 nucleotides: TGCGCCAGCAGCTTGAAGACAGGGGTCGCCGAGCAGTACTTC.

The chain uses TRBV7-6 and TRBJ2-5; D possibly corresponds to TRBD2 (5 bases). From germline, CDR1 is SGHVS and CDR2 FNYEAQ. The CDR3 spans 19 residues. The V end was cut by 4 bases, the J end by 5 bases, with 29 bases between. CDR3 loop: CASSSVSWVAGEHRETQYF. In DNA form, the CDR3 reads TGTGCCAGCAGCTCCGTTAGTTGGGTAGCCGGGGAACATCGGGAGACCCAGTACTTC.